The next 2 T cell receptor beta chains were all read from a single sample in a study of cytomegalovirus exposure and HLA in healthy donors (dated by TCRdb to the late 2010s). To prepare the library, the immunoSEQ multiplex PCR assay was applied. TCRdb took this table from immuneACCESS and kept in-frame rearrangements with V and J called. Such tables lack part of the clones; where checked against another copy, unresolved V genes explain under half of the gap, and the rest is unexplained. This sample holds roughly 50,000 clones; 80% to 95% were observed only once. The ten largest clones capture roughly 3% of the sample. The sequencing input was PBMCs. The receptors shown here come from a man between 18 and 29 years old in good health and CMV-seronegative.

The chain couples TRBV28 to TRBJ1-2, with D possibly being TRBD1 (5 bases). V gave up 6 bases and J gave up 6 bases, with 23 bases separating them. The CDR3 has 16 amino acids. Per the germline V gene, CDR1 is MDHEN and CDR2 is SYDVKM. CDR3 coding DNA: TGTGCCAGCAGCCCCCCAAGGGGAAGCTTTCGAGATGGCTACACCTTC. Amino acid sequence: CASSPPRGSFRDGYTF.

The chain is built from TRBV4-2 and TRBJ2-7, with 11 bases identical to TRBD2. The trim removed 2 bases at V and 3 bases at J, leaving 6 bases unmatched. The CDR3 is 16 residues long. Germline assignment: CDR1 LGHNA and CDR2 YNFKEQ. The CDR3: CASSQQMTSGNYEQYF. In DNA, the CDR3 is TGTGCCAGCAGCCAACAAATGACTAGCGGGAACTACGAGCAGTACTTC.